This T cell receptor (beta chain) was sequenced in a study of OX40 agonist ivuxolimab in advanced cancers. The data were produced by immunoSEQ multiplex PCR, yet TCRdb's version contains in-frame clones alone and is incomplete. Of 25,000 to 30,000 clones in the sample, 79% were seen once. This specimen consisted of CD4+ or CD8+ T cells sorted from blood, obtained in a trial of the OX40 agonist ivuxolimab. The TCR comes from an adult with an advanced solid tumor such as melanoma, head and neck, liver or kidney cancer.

The CDR3 reads CASRRSSGNTIYF. CDR3 coding DNA: TGTGCCAGCAGAAGGAGCTCTGGAAACACCATATATTTT. The chain combines TRBV28 with TRBJ1-3, with D uncertain. The V and J ends lost 6 bases and 0 bases respectively, with 6 bases between them. The CDR3 runs to 13 residues. The germline V gene has CDR1 MDHEN and CDR2 SYDVKM.